This T cell receptor (beta chain) is from a study of a mutant IDH1 vaccine in newly diagnosed glioma. As for the study in general: Males made up 62.5% and females about 40% of treated patients, whose mean age was around 41 years. Antecedent treatment encompassed radiotherapy, temozolomide, or their combination; the majority received both.

For this clone: The antigen remains undetermined.

Method: immunoSEQ multiplex PCR; TCRdb's copy keeps in-frame clones and lacks some. The repertoire has roughly 56,000 clones, over 75% of them found once; the top ten carry around 4.9%. Germline lookup yields CDR1 LNHNV and CDR2 YYDKDF (reference sequence). V was trimmed by 5 bases and J by 7 bases, leaving 14 bases between them. CDR3 length: 13 residues. Study findings and constraints: Vaccine-induced immune responses were detected in around 93% of patients. Seemingly, top peripheral T cell clonotype changes bore no relation to pseudoprogression.

The time point here: week 47, end of study. Mutant IDH1 20-mer peptide, at 300 ug, made up each vaccine dose, with topical imiquimod. The sequence was obtained from a woman aged 40-49 years with glioma. Some clones in this sample may be carry-over from other donors' samples. This specimen consisted of PBMCs, obtained from a glioma patient whose treatment included an IDH1 peptide vaccine. The chain is built from TRBV15 and TRBJ1-2; D gene ambiguous. DNA for the CDR3: TGTGCCACCAGCGTCGATCCCCTTTCTGGCTACACCTTC. Encoded protein: CATSVDPLSGYTF. The full variable domain, with the rest looked up from reference TRBV15 and TRBJ1-2, is DAMVIQNPRYQVTQFGKPVTLSCSQTLNHNVMYWYQQKSSQAPKLLFHYYDKDFNNEADTPDNFQSRRPNTSFCFLDIRSPGLGDTAMYLCATSVDPLSGYTFGSGTRLTVV.